This passage covers 18 T cell receptor beta chains from one sample sequenced in a study of T cell repertoires and HLA-DP antigens (dated by TCRdb to 2017 to 2018). Their recognized antigens are unknown. Library generation was performed with the immunoSEQ multiplex PCR assay. As stored in TCRdb, this immuneACCESS dataset retains in-frame rearrangements with V and J assigned. A fraction of the clones does not appear; measured against another copy, unresolved V genes explain less than half of the discrepancy, and the remainder lacks a known reason. The sample records about 89,000 clones, 86% of which are singletons. The leading ten clones occupy 1.7% of the sample. The material sequenced was CD4+ T cells from PBMCs. These receptors were taken from a man in his fifties in good health and CMV-seronegative.

V gene TRBV5-1 combines with J gene TRBJ1-4; D remains unclear. Germline CDR1 and CDR2: SGHRS and YFSETQ. Trimming stripped 0 bases from V and 7 bases from J, with 7 bases between. This CDR3 region has 13 residues. This CDR3 reads CASSLGGSEKLFF. The CDR3, as DNA: TGCGCCAGCAGCTTGGGAGGGTCTGAAAAACTGTTTTTT.

This chain connects TRBV5-6 to TRBJ2-3; 12 positions match TRBD2. CDR3 length: 16 residues. V lost 3 bases to trimming and J lost 7 bases; unmatched junction nucleotides: 9. Germline CDR1 reads SGHDT; CDR2 reads YYEEEE. The chain's CDR3 is CASSSLGLAGNHTQYF. The CDR3 region has the DNA TGTGCCAGCAGCTCGTTAGGACTAGCGGGGAACCATACGCAGTATTTT.

In DNA form, the CDR3 reads TGTGCCAGCTCTTCAGGGGGCCAGCATTCGAGCAATCAGCCCCAGCATTTT. Translation gives CASSSGGQHSSNQPQHF. The rearrangement links TRBV18 to TRBJ1-5; 8 bases map to TRBD1. The germline V gene encodes CDR1 KGHSH and CDR2 LQKENI. The V and J ends lost 6 bases and 1 base, in that order; junction bases with no gene match: 11. The length of the CDR3 is 17 residues.

This rearrangement joins TRBV13 to TRBJ2-3, with D uncertain. V lost 5 bases and J lost 3, with 12 bases in between. The CDR3 is 14 residues long. The germline CDR1 and CDR2 sequences are PRHDT and FYEKMQ (reference sequence). The CDR3 loop is CASSGKGRTDTQYF. Written as DNA, the CDR3 is TGTGCCAGCAGCGGGAAGGGAAGGACAGATACGCAGTATTTT.

This clone was seen a handful of times. The chain recombines TRBV7-6 with TRBJ1-4; D perhaps matches TRBD1 (5 bases). The CDR3 totals 15 residues. Germline V lookup: CDR1 SGHVS, CDR2 FNYEAQ. The V and J ends lost 5 bases and 5 bases respectively, with 15 bases between them. The CDR3 is CASSLGGVRNEKLFF. CDR3 nucleotide sequence: TGTGCCAGCAGCCTCGGAGGGGTACGGAATGAAAAACTGTTTTTT.

Only one count was recorded for this clone. V usage is TRBV11-3 and J usage is TRBJ1-1; the match to TRBD1 covers 9 bases. Germline-derived CDR1 and CDR2 are SGHNT and YENEEA. The CDR3 extends over 13 amino acids. J gave up 8 bases and V 5 bases, and 6 bases lay outside the gene matches. The CDR3 sequence is CASSLGQGLEAFF. CDR3 DNA: TGTGCCAGCAGCCTTGGACAGGGGCTAGAAGCTTTCTTT. The full variable domain, rest sourced from reference TRBV11-3 and TRBJ1-1, is EAGVVQSPRYKIIEKKQPVAFWCNPISGHNTLYWYLQNLGQGPELLIRYENEEAVDDSQLPKDRFSAERLKGVDSTLKIQPAELGDSAVYLCASSLGQGLEAFFGQGTRLTVV.

J is TRBJ1-5 and V is TRBV21-1. TRBV21-1 constitutes a pseudogene. The CDR3 runs to 12 residues. The CDR3 DNA is TGTGCCAGCAGCCAAGTGGGTCAGCCCCAGCATTTT. As protein: CASSQVGQPQHF.

The chain joins TRBV7-8 to TRBJ2-4; D unresolved. Deletions cut 5 bases from V and 0 bases from J, with 5 bases between. Germline V gene lookup returns CDR1 SGHVS and CDR2 FQNEAQ. The CDR3 runs to 13 residues. CDR3 protein: CASSPQAKNIQYF. In nucleotides, the CDR3 is TGTGCCAGCAGCCCACAAGCCAAAAACATTCAGTACTTC. Based on the CDR3 plus reference TRBV7-8 and TRBJ2-4, the full variable domain is GAGVSQSPRYKVAKRGQDVALRCDPISGHVSLFWYQQALGQGPEFLTYFQNEAQLDKSGLPSDRFFAERPEGSVSTLKIQRTQQEDSAVYLCASSPQAKNIQYFGAGTRLSVL.

The chain uses TRBV2 and TRBJ1-1; D is possibly TRBD1 (6 bases). This CDR3 has 12 residues. V lost 6 bases, J lost 2 bases, and 7 bases lay in between. Germline CDR1 is SNHLY and CDR2 is FYNNEI. CDR3 in DNA: TGTGCCAGCAGGGACAGTAACACTGAAGCTTTCTTT. Protein: CASRDSNTEAFF.

The chain combines TRBV14 with TRBJ2-7; 8 nucleotides agree with TRBD2. Germline V gene data show CDR1 as SGHDN and CDR2 as FVKESK. J lost 0 bases, V lost 4 bases, and 2 bases had no gene match. The CDR3 contains 14 residues. The CDR3 coding sequence is TGTGCCAGCAGCCCAGCGGGGGACTCCTACGAGCAGTACTTC. Translation gives CASSPAGDSYEQYF.

The CDR3: CASSFSDIGVYYTF. Written as DNA, the CDR3 is TGTGCCAGCAGCTTTTCTGACATCGGGGTATACTACACCTTC. The V gene is TRBV5-6, the J gene TRBJ1-2; D unclear. CDR1 and CDR2 from the germline V gene are SGHDT and YYEEEE. The CDR3 has 14 amino acids. Trimming took 2 bases from V and 10 from J, leaving 18 bases between them.

This chain uses TRBV2 with TRBJ2-7; D is possibly TRBD1 (5 bases). The CDR3 is made up of 13 amino acids. Trimming left V 7 bases short and J 0 bases short, with 10 bases between. The germline gives CDR1 SNHLY, CDR2 FYNNEI. This chain's CDR3 is CASKQVRSYEQYF. In DNA, the CDR3 is TGTGCCAGCAAACAGGTCCGCTCCTACGAGCAGTACTTC.

The chain uses TRBV5-1 and TRBJ2-3, with a weak D call TRBD2 (5 bases). V lost 0 bases to trimming and J lost 0 bases, with 5 bases between them. The CDR3 totals 14 residues. Germline assignment: CDR1 SGHRS and CDR2 YFSETQ. In DNA form, the CDR3 reads TGCGCCAGCAGCTTGGGAGGGAGCACAGATACGCAGTATTTT. Translating it yields CASSLGGSTDTQYF.

This rearrangement joins TRBV7-9 to TRBJ1-4; D may be TRBD1 (5 bases). V lost 7 bases and J lost 1, with 10 bases in between. This CDR3 spans 14 amino acids. The germline gives CDR1 SEHNR, CDR2 FQNEAQ (reference sequence). The CDR3 DNA is TGTGCCAGCAAAGCCGGACAAACTAATGAAAAACTGTTTTTT. Amino acids: CASKAGQTNEKLFF.

The chain links TRBV28 to TRBJ1-4, with unresolved D. Trimming cost V 3 bases and J 3 bases, with 2 bases left between them. The CDR3 runs 12 residues. Germline CDR1 and CDR2: MDHEN and SYDVKM. DNA of the CDR3: TGTGCCAGCAGTTTGTCTAATGAAAAACTGTTTTTT. It encodes CASSLSNEKLFF.

This rearrangement joins TRBV19 to TRBJ2-5; the match to TRBD2 covers 8 bases. Losses at the gene ends were 5 bases for V and 5 bases for J; bases not matched to a gene: 16. Germline V gives CDR1 LNHDA, CDR2 SQIVND (reference sequence). This CDR3 is 17 amino acids long. CDR3 residues: CASSRGGTSGFRETQYF. In nucleotides, the CDR3 is TGTGCCAGTAGTCGGGGGGGAACTAGCGGATTTCGGGAGACCCAGTACTTC.

This sequence joins TRBV7-2 and TRBJ1-2; D call uncertain. Germline V CDR1 and CDR2: SGHTA, FQGNSA. This CDR3 comprises 14 residues. Trimming took 1 base from V and 6 from J, leaving 12 bases between them. The CDR3, as DNA: TGTGCCAGCAGCTTAGAAAGAAGTTCCGATGGCTACACCTTC. This codes for CASSLERSSDGYTF.

CDR3 in amino acids: CASSQGREGLYNEQFF. The CDR3 DNA reads TGCGCCAGCAGCCAAGGGCGGGAGGGCCTCTACAATGAGCAGTTCTTC. The chain combines TRBV4-1 with TRBJ2-1; 9 bases map to TRBD2. The CDR3 sequence is 16 residues long. Per the germline V gene, CDR1 is MGHRA and CDR2 is YSYEKL. With 1 base clipped from V and 3 bases from J, the junction kept 4 bases outside the gene matches.